A selection of T cell receptor beta chains follows, all from one sample in a study of CXCR3-negative and CXCR3-positive naive CD8 T cells. TCRdb re-called the 5' RACE reads; one entry per CDR3 protein, DNA not given. There are about 130,000 distinct CDR3 sequences in the sample, with roughly 0.31% held by the top ten. Sequencing was carried out using naive CXCR3- CD8+ T cells from blood. The receptors stem from a human donor in good health. Some clones in this sample may be carry-over from other donors' samples. Each CDR3 is given with its conserved first and last residue.

J: TRBJ1-4; V: TRBV4-1; CDR3: CASSPGTGNEKLFF
J: TRBJ2-7; V: TRBV5-1; CDR3: CASSLTGTSGYEQYF
J: TRBJ2-7; V: TRBV7-9; CDR3: CASSLVILGEFKDEQYF
J: TRBJ1-3; V: TRBV10-3; CDR3: CAISAGTADSGNTIYF
J: TRBJ1-2; V: TRBV29-1; CDR3: CSVSGELNYGYTF
J: TRBJ1-1; V: TRBV29-1; CDR3: CSVEEGGSEAFF
J: TRBJ1-2; V: TRBV29-1; CDR3: CSVEEHSGGYTF
J: TRBJ2-2; V: TRBV30; CDR3: CAWRTPGTRELFF
J: TRBJ1-2; V: TRBV24-1; CDR3: CATSDHRGNYGYTF
J: TRBJ2-7; V: TRBV20-1; CDR3: CSATLRTRRYEQYF
J: TRBJ2-7; V: TRBV7-8; CDR3: CASSLYFLGEQYF
J: TRBJ2-3; V: TRBV6-1; CDR3: CASTRMRRLTDTQYF
J: TRBJ2-3; V: TRBV28; CDR3: CASSFPLGSTDTQYF
J: TRBJ1-1; V: TRBV5-1; CDR3: CASSFRGVNTEAFF
J: TRBJ1-1; V: TRBV6-6; CDR3: CASRTGPYTEAFF
J: TRBJ2-7; V: TRBV4-1; CDR3: CASSQVDPYEQYF
J: TRBJ2-3; V: TRBV7-2; CDR3: CASSLPRDRATDTQYF
J: TRBJ1-2; V: TRBV4-3; CDR3: CASSQEAHPVQGRNYGYTF
J: TRBJ2-7; V: TRBV28; CDR3: CASSPTGIPYEQYF
J: TRBJ2-5; V: TRBV29-1; CDR3: CSVEGNGETQYF
J: TRBJ2-7; V: TRBV5-1; CDR3: CASSSGLSAYEQYF
J: TRBJ1-1; V: TRBV20-1; CDR3: CSASLGGFGTEAFF
J: TRBJ1-1; V: TRBV18; CDR3: CASSPPTGMVSTEAFF
J: TRBJ2-1; V: TRBV4-1; CDR3: CASSQDYLVDYNEQFF
J: TRBJ2-7; V: TRBV10-3; CDR3: CAISEGADYEQYF
J: TRBJ2-3; V: TRBV7-8; CDR3: CASSLVGGSTDTQYF
J: TRBJ2-1; V: TRBV25-1; CDR3: CASSEPTGRAYNEQFF
J: TRBJ2-1; V: TRBV20-1; CDR3: CSARSSVSYNEQFF
J: TRBJ2-5; V: TRBV28; CDR3: CASSDPRQGAEETQYF
J: TRBJ1-2; V: TRBV7-9; CDR3: CASSLMGQDPNGYTF
J: TRBJ2-7; V: TRBV29-1; CDR3: CSADSVPGDEQYF
J: TRBJ2-1; V: TRBV4-3; CDR3: CASSQGQGLYNEQFF
J: TRBJ2-7; V: TRBV19; CDR3: CASSTGTRYEQYF
J: TRBJ2-2; V: TRBV28; CDR3: CASSSIETSDRTGELFF
J: TRBJ2-1; V: TRBV12-3/TRBV12-4; CDR3: CASTYPTGLAGGLGRNEQFF
J: TRBJ2-3; V: TRBV6-5; CDR3: CASSFGTADTQYF
J: TRBJ2-7; V: TRBV5-1; CDR3: CASSSGQGASSYEQYF
J: TRBJ1-1; V: TRBV27; CDR3: CASSLSRNTEAFF
J: TRBJ2-7; V: TRBV19; CDR3: CASSITISYEQYF
J: TRBJ1-2; V: TRBV29-1; CDR3: CSVRESYGYTF
J: TRBJ2-1; V: TRBV7-6; CDR3: CASSLVGDNNEQFF